This TCR beta chain stems from a study of blood T cell repertoires in COVID-19. This clone has only a few counts. A much bigger clone sits one base away, suggesting this may be a read error. Other DNA sequences from this sample encode an identical CDR3 as well. The repertoire was sequenced with immunoSEQ multiplex PCR; TCRdb's copy has only in-frame clones and lacks some. The sample contains about 180,000 clones, approximately 82% of which appear only once. This CDR3 comprises 13 residues. With 6 bases removed from V and 2 bases from J, the gap between germline ends came to 10 bases. Per the germline V gene, CDR1 is SNHLY and CDR2 is FYNNEI. Participants came from about two dozen US areas, aged about 18 to 90 years. Cohort 3 recovery required two negative PCRs, clearance, or symptom resolution.

The sequence was obtained from a man between 50 and 59 years old who had recovered from COVID-19. Input material: PBMCs or T cells enriched from blood (not recorded which). This sequence joins TRBV2 and TRBJ1-2; TRBD1 might be the D (5 bases). CDR3 coding DNA: TGTGCCAGCAGCAAAGACAGAAACTATGGCTACACCTTC. This gives the protein CASSKDRNYGYTF.